The clone carrying this T cell receptor (beta chain) is judged medium-sized. Full-length variable regions came from constant-region reverse primers plus semi-nested Nested Universal Primer A PCR. TCRdb re-derived calls from the 5' RACE reads in MiXCR, one entry per CDR3 protein. The repertoire consists of about 54,000 distinct CDR3 sequences, with roughly 15% occurring once and the leading ten covering over 2%. The specimen was naive CD4+ T cells sorted from blood. Subset indicated: naive CD4+ T cells, CD4+CD45RA+CD25-. This clonotype was sampled from a female donor with breast cancer.

The CDR3 DNA sequence: TGCGCCAGCAGCTTGATGGGATACGAGCAGTACTTC. Translating gives CASSLMGYEQYF. The chain carries TRBV5-1 and TRBJ2-7; no clear D gene. This CDR3 spans 12 amino acids. CDR1 is SGHRS and CDR2 is YFSETQ in the germline V gene. The ends were cut back, 1 base at V and 4 bases at J, with 6 bases in the middle. The full variable domain, completed using reference TRBV5-1 and TRBJ2-7, is KAGVTQTPRYLIKTRGQQVTLSCSPISGHRSVSWYQQTPGQGLQFLFEYFSETQRNKGNFPGRFSGRQFSNSRSEMNVSTLELGDSALYLCASSLMGYEQYFGPGTRLTVT.